Each of the 10 T cell receptor beta chains below was sequenced from the same sample in a study of blood T cell repertoires in COVID-19. TCRdb keeps only in-frame clones here, not all; method: immunoSEQ multiplex PCR. The sample lists over 200,000 clones, roughly 88% occurring once. Specimen: peripheral blood. The receptor source for this set is a middle-aged man with acute or convalescent COVID-19.

The chain carries TRBV12-3 or TRBV12-4 and TRBJ1-1; D call uncertain. Between the trimmed V and J ends, which lost 0 bases and 5 bases, there was a span of 7 bases. The CDR3 extends over 13 amino acids. CDR3 residues: CASSLAAGTEAFF. CDR3 nucleotides: TGTGCCAGCAGTTTAGCGGCGGGGACTGAAGCTTTCTTT.

J is TRBJ1-1 and V is TRBV30, with D possibly matching TRBD1 (6 bases). CDR3 length: 15 residues. Germline V gives CDR1 GTSNPN, CDR2 SVGIG (reference sequence). V gave up 1 base and J gave up 5 bases, with 17 bases separating them. For the CDR3, the DNA is TGTGCCTGGAGTGGAAAAGAACAGGGATGGACTGAAGCTTTCTTT. It codes for CAWSGKEQGWTEAFF.

J is TRBJ2-3 and V is TRBV9; no definite D call. Germline V gene data show CDR1 as SGDLS and CDR2 as YYNGEE. With 3 bases removed from V and 4 bases from J, the gap between germline ends came to 6 bases. This CDR3 has 12 amino acids. The CDR3 protein is CASSDGSDTQYF. The CDR3 region has the DNA TGTGCCAGCAGCGACGGTTCAGATACGCAGTATTTT.

This clone was observed a single time. The chain recombines TRBV5-6 with TRBJ2-5; 9 nucleotides match TRBD1. The V and J ends lost 5 bases and 2 bases, in that order; junction bases with no gene match: 4. The CDR3 runs to 14 residues. Germline V gene lookup returns CDR1 SGHDT and CDR2 YYEEEE. The CDR3 nucleotides read TGTGCCAGCAGTCTACAGGGGGCACAAGAGACCCAGTACTTC. It translates to CASSLQGAQETQYF.

The chain employs TRBV25-1 and TRBJ2-1; 9 nucleotides agree with TRBD2. The germline V gene encodes CDR1 MGHDK and CDR2 SYGVNS. Trimming took 4 bases from V and 3 from J; bases not matched to a gene: 13. This CDR3 region has 18 residues. In DNA, the CDR3 is TGTGCCAGCAGTGTCCCCAGGGCACTAGCGGGTAGCTACAATGAGCAGTTCTTC. Translating gives CASSVPRALAGSYNEQFF.

This chain joins TRBV7-8 and TRBJ2-7, with 10 nucleotides matching TRBD1. The CDR3 totals 13 residues. After removal of 5 bases from V and 7 bases from J, the junction contained 5 bases not matched to a gene. Germline CDR1 reads SGHVS; CDR2 reads FQNEAQ. The CDR3: CASSMGQGREQYF. In nucleotides, the CDR3 is TGTGCCAGCAGCATGGGACAGGGGCGGGAGCAGTACTTC.

The DNA for the CDR3 is TGTGCCATCAGTGAGTCTTCGGACAGGGGAAGCAATCAGCCCCAGCATTTT. It encodes CAISESSDRGSNQPQHF. The chain carries TRBV10-3 and TRBJ1-5, with TRBD1 identical over 9 bases. In germline, CDR1 is ENHRY, CDR2 SYGVKD. The CDR3 is made up of 17 amino acids. V shed 0 bases and J 1 base; nucleotides not matched to a gene: 4.

The chain uses TRBV5-1 and TRBJ1-1, with TRBD1 matching over 7 bases. CDR1 SGHRS and CDR2 YFSETQ come from the germline V gene. The CDR3 loop spans 15 amino acids. The trim removed 1 base at V and 2 bases at J, leaving 5 bases unmatched. The CDR3 DNA sequence: TGCGCCAGCAGCTTGAGGGGACAGCTAAACACTGAAGCTTTCTTT. Its protein product is CASSLRGQLNTEAFF.

This chain connects TRBV12-5 to TRBJ1-2; maybe TRBD1 (6 bases). Trimming took off 7 bases at V and 8 bases at J, with 17 bases between the two ends. Germline assignment: CDR1 LGHNT and CDR2 FRNRAP. The CDR3 is 13 residues long. CDR3 sequence: CASVLAGARGYTF. The CDR3 nucleotides are TGTGCTAGTGTCCTCGCGGGGGCGAGAGGCTACACCTTC.

This clone was counted once. The chain has TRBV19 and TRBJ1-2; possible D gene TRBD1, 6 bases. V was shortened by 8 bases and J by 6 bases, with 25 bases between the two germline ends. The CDR3 is 16 amino acids. Germline-derived CDR1 and CDR2 are LNHDA and SQIVND (reference sequence). The CDR3 sequence is CASQTLSQGIFDGYTF. The CDR3 DNA reads as TGTGCCAGTCAGACGCTTTCACAGGGAATATTTGATGGCTACACCTTC. The complete variable domain, with remaining parts taken from reference TRBV19 and TRBJ1-2, reads DGGITQSPKYLFRKEGQNVTLSCEQNLNHDAMYWYRQDPGQGLRLIYYSQIVNDFQKGDIAEGYSVSREKKESFPLTVTSAQKNPTAFYLCASQTLSQGIFDGYTFGSGTRLTVV.